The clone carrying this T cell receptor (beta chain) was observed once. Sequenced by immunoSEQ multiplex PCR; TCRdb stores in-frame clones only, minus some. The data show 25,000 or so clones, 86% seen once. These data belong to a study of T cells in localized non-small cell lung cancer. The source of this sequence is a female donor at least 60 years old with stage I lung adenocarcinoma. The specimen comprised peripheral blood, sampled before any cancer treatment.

In DNA form, the CDR3 reads TGTGCCAGCAGTCCTAGGACTAGCGGGAATGGTGGCGGGGAGCTGTTTTTT. Its translation: CASSPRTSGNGGGELFF. The chain combines TRBV11-1 with TRBJ2-2; TRBD2 aligns across 12 bases. The CDR3 loop spans 17 amino acids. The junction had 12 bases not matched to a gene; V was cut back by 6 bases and J by 7 bases. The germline V gene has CDR1 SGHAT and CDR2 FQDESV (reference sequence).